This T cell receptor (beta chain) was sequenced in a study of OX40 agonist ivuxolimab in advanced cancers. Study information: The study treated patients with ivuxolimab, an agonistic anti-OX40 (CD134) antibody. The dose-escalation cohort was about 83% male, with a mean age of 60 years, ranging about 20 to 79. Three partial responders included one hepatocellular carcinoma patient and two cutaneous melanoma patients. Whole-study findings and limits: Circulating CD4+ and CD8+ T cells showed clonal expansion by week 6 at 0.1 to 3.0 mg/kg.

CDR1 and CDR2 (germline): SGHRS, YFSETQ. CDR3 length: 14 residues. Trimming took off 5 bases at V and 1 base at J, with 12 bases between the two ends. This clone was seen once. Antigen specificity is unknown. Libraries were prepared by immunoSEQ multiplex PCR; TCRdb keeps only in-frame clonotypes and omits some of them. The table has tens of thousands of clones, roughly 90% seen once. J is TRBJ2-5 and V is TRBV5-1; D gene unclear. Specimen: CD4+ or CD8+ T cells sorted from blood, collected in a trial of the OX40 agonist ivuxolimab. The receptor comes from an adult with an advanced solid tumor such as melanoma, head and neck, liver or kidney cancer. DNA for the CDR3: TGCGCCAGCAGGCCAGCACAGATCCAAGAGACCCAGTACTTC. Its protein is CASRPAQIQETQYF.